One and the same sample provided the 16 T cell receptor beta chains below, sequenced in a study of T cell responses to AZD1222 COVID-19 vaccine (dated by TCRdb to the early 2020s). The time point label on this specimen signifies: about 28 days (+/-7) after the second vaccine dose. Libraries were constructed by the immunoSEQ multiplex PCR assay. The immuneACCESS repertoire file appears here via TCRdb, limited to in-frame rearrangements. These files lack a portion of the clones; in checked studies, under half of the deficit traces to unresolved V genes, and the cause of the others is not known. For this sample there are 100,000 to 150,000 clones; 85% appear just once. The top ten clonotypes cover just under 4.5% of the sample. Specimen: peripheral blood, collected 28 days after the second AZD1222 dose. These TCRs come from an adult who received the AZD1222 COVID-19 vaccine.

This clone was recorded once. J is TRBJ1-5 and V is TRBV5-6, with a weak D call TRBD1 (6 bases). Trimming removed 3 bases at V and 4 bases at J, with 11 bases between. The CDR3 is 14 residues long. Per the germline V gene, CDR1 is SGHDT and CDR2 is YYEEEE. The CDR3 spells CASSYGQINQPQHF. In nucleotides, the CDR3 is TGTGCCAGCAGCTACGGACAGATAAATCAGCCCCAGCATTTT.

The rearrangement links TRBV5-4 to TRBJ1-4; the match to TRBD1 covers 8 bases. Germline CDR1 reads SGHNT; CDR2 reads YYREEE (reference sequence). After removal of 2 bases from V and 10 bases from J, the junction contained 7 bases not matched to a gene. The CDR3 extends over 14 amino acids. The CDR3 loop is CASSFTGGLGKLFF. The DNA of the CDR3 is TGTGCCAGCAGCTTTACAGGGGGTCTTGGAAAACTGTTTTTT.

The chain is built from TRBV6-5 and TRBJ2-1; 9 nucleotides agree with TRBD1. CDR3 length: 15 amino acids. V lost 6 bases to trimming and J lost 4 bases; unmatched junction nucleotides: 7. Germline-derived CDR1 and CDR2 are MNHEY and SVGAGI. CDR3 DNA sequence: TGTGCCAGCAGCAAACGGACAGGGGATTACAATGAGCAGTTCTTC. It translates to CASSKRTGDYNEQFF.

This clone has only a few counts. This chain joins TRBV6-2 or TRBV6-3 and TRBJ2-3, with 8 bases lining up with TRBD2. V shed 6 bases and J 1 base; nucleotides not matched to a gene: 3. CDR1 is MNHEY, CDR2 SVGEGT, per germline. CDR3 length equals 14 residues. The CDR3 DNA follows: TGTGCCAGCAGCACGGGACTAGGCACAGATACGCAGTATTTT. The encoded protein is CASSTGLGTDTQYF.

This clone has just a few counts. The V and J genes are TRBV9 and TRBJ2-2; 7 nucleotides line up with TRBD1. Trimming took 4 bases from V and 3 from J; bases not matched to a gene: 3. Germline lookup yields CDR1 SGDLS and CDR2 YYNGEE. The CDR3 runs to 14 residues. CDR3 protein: CASSRTGDTGELFF. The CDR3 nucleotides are TGTGCCAGCAGCCGAACAGGGGACACCGGGGAGCTGTTTTTT.

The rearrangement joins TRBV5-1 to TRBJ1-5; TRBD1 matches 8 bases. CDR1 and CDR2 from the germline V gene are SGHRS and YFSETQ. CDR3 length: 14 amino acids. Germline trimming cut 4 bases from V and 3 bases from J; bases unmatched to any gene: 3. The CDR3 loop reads CASSETGDNQPQHF. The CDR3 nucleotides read TGCGCCAGCAGCGAGACAGGGGACAATCAGCCCCAGCATTTT.

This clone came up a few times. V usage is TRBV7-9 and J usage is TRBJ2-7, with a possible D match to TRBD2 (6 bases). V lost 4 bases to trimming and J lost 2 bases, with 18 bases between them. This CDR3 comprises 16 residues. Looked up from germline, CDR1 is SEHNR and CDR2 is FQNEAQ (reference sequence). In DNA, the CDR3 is TGTGCCAGCAGCTCCCACCGAGGGGACTCAACCTACGAGCAGTACTTC. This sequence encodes CASSSHRGDSTYEQYF.

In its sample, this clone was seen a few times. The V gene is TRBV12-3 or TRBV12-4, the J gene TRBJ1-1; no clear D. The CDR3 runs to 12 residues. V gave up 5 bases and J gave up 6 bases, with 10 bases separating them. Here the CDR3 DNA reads TGTGCCAGCAGTCCTAGGAGGCCTGAAGCTTTCTTT. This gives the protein CASSPRRPEAFF.

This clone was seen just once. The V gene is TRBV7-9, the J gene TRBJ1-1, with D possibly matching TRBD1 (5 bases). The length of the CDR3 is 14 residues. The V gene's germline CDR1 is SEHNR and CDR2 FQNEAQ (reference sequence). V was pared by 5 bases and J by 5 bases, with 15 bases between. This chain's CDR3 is CASSPAGQGTEAFF. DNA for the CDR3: TGTGCCAGCAGCCCGGCGGGGCAGGGAACTGAAGCTTTCTTT. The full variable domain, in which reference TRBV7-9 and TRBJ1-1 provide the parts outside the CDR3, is DTGVSQNPRHKITKRGQNVTFRCDPISEHNRLYWYRQTLGQGPEFLTYFQNEAQLEKSRLLSDRFSAERPKGSFSTLEIQRTEQGDSAMYLCASSPAGQGTEAFFGQGTRLTVV.

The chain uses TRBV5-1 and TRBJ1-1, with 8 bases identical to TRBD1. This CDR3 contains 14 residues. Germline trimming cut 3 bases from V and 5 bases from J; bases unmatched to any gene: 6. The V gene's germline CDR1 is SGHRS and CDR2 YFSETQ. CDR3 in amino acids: CASSSPTGGTEAFF. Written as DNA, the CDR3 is TGCGCCAGCAGCTCCCCAACAGGGGGAACTGAAGCTTTCTTT.

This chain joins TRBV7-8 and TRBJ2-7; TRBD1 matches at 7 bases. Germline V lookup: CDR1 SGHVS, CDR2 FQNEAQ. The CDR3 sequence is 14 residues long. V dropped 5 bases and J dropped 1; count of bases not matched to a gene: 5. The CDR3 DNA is TGTGCCAGCAGCGCCCGGGACAGATCCTACGAGCAGTACTTC. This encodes CASSARDRSYEQYF.

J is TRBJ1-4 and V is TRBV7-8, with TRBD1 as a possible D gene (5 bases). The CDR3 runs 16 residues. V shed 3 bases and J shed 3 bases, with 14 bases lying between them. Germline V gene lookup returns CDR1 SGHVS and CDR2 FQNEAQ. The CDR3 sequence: CASSLTGTGPNEKLFF. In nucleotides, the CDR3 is TGTGCCAGCAGCTTGACTGGAACGGGGCCTAATGAAAAACTGTTTTTT. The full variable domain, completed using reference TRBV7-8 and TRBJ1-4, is GAGVSQSPRYKVAKRGQDVALRCDPISGHVSLFWYQQALGQGPEFLTYFQNEAQLDKSGLPSDRFFAERPEGSVSTLKIQRTQQEDSAVYLCASSLTGTGPNEKLFFGSGTQLSVL.

CDR3 nucleotides: TGCAGCGTTGAAGATGGGCCTTCGGGCAGCTACACCTTC. As protein: CSVEDGPSGSYTF. V and J are TRBV29-1 and TRBJ1-2; D gene unclear. V lost 0 bases, J lost 9 bases, and 14 bases lay in between. The CDR3 is 13 residues long. CDR1 and CDR2 (germline): SQVTM, ANQGSEA.

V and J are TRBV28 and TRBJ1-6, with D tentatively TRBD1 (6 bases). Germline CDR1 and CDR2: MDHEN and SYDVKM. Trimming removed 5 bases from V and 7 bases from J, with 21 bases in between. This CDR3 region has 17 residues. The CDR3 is CASSPLPGGHHNSPLHF. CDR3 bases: TGTGCCAGCAGTCCGCTCCCTGGGGGGCATCACAATTCACCCCTCCACTTT.

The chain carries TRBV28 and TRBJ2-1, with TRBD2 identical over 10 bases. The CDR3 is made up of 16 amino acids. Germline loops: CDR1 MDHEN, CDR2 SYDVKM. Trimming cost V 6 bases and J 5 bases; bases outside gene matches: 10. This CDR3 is CASSPTQRGGDNEQFF. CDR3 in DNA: TGTGCCAGCAGCCCCACGCAGCGGGGGGGAGACAATGAGCAGTTCTTC.

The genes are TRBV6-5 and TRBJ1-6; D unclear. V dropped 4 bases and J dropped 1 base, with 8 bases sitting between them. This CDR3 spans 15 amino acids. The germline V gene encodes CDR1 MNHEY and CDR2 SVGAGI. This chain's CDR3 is CASSWGRSYNSPLHF. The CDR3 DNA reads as TGTGCCAGCAGTTGGGGAAGGTCCTATAATTCACCCCTCCACTTT.